Listed below are T cell receptor beta chains from one sample, sequenced in a study of cytomegalovirus exposure and HLA in healthy donors. Clones were read by immunoSEQ multiplex PCR, and TCRdb kept only the in-frame ones, dropping some. The sample records roughly 150,000 clones, about 79% being singletons. Sequenced input: PBMCs. The receptors originated from a male donor in good health and CMV-seronegative. The CDR3 runs from the conserved cysteine through the conserved F or W. A D gene is named only where the DNA matches it firmly. Clone size is shown for a subset of rows, as once, few, many or a class of expanded clone.

d_gene: NA; v_gene: TRBV10-3; abundance: NA; j_gene: TRBJ2-2; CDR3aa: CASNQINTGELFF; CDR3nt: TGTGCCTCCAACCAGATTAACACCGGGGAGCTGTTTTTT
d_gene: NA; v_gene: TRBV14; abundance: NA; j_gene: TRBJ2-7; CDR3aa: CASSVGQTYEQYF; CDR3nt: TGTGCCAGCAGCGTAGGACAGACCTACGAGCAGTACTTC
d_gene: NA; v_gene: TRBV5-1; abundance: NA; j_gene: TRBJ2-5; CDR3aa: CASSQTGQETQYF; CDR3nt: TGCGCCAGCAGCCAGACAGGCCAAGAGACCCAGTACTTC
d_gene: TRBD1; v_gene: TRBV5-4; abundance: NA; j_gene: TRBJ1-1; CDR3aa: CASSPDRTGGFGGAEAFF; CDR3nt: TGTGCCAGCAGCCCAGACCGGACAGGGGGCTTCGGAGGCGCTGAAGCTTTCTTT
d_gene: NA; v_gene: TRBV14; abundance: NA; j_gene: TRBJ2-2; CDR3aa: CASSQVETENTGELFF; CDR3nt: TGTGCCAGCAGCCAAGTTGAGACAGAGAACACCGGGGAGCTGTTTTTT
d_gene: NA; v_gene: TRBV9; abundance: once; j_gene: TRBJ2-1; CDR3aa: CASSVSGSSYNEQFF; CDR3nt: TGTGCCAGCAGCGTTAGCGGCAGCTCCTACAATGAGCAGTTCTTC
d_gene: TRBD1; v_gene: TRBV18; abundance: NA; j_gene: TRBJ2-1; CDR3aa: CASSPPTGGSNNEQFF; CDR3nt: TGTGCCAGCTCACCACCGACAGGGGGTTCCAATAATGAGCAGTTCTTC
d_gene: NA; v_gene: TRBV7-8; abundance: NA; j_gene: TRBJ1-1; CDR3aa: CASSLAPDRLNTEAFF; CDR3nt: TGTGCCAGCAGCTTAGCCCCAGATCGATTGAACACTGAAGCTTTCTTT
d_gene: NA; v_gene: TRBV30; abundance: few; j_gene: TRBJ1-1; CDR3aa: CAWSLEMNTEAFF; CDR3nt: TGTGCCTGGAGTTTGGAGATGAACACTGAAGCTTTCTTT
d_gene: TRBD2; v_gene: TRBV5-5; abundance: NA; j_gene: TRBJ2-5; CDR3aa: CASSPGLAGQETQYF; CDR3nt: TGTGCCAGCAGCCCCGGACTAGCGGGACAAGAGACCCAGTACTTC
d_gene: TRBD1; v_gene: TRBV18; abundance: NA; j_gene: TRBJ1-1; CDR3aa: CASSPRGGGDEAFF; CDR3nt: TGTGCCAGCTCACCAAGAGGGGGCGGGGATGAAGCTTTCTTT
d_gene: TRBD1; v_gene: TRBV11-3; abundance: few; j_gene: TRBJ2-3; CDR3aa: CASSSGQDPYADTQYF; CDR3nt: TGTGCCAGCAGCTCGGGACAGGATCCATATGCGGATACGCAGTATTTT
d_gene: TRBD1; v_gene: TRBV29-1; abundance: NA; j_gene: TRBJ2-1; CDR3aa: CSASDRNNEQFF; CDR3nt: TGCAGCGCCTCGGACAGGAACAATGAGCAGTTCTTC
d_gene: NA; v_gene: TRBV7-3; abundance: NA; j_gene: TRBJ2-3; CDR3aa: CASSLQGKDTDTQYF; CDR3nt: TGTGCCAGCAGCCTACAGGGAAAGGACACAGATACGCAGTATTTT
d_gene: TRBD2; v_gene: TRBV5-5; abundance: NA; j_gene: TRBJ2-7; CDR3aa: CASSLIGTSVAYEQYF; CDR3nt: TGTGCCAGCAGTCTTATCGGGACTAGCGTAGCCTACGAGCAGTACTTC
d_gene: NA; v_gene: TRBV7-2; abundance: NA; j_gene: TRBJ2-2; CDR3aa: CASSLLNTGELFF; CDR3nt: TGTGCCAGCAGCTTACTGAACACCGGGGAGCTGTTTTTT
d_gene: TRBD1; v_gene: TRBV19; abundance: NA; j_gene: TRBJ1-1; CDR3aa: CASSIIGQGYTEAFF; CDR3nt: TGTGCCAGTAGTATTATTGGACAGGGGTACACTGAAGCTTTCTTT
d_gene: TRBD2; v_gene: TRBV2; abundance: NA; j_gene: TRBJ2-1; CDR3aa: CASSETSGGAGEQFF; CDR3nt: TGTGCCAGCAGTGAGACTAGCGGGGGGGCCGGTGAGCAGTTCTTC
d_gene: NA; v_gene: TRBV10-3; abundance: NA; j_gene: TRBJ2-7; CDR3aa: CAISVDSEQYF; CDR3nt: TGTGCCATCAGTGTGGACAGCGAGCAGTACTTC
d_gene: TRBD1; v_gene: TRBV4-3; abundance: NA; j_gene: TRBJ1-2; CDR3aa: CASSQDGAGGVYGYTF; CDR3nt: TGCGCCAGCAGCCAAGACGGGGCAGGGGGCGTTTATGGCTACACCTTC
d_gene: NA; v_gene: TRBV19; abundance: NA; j_gene: TRBJ1-6; CDR3aa: CASSIVETGSPLHF; CDR3nt: TGTGCCAGTAGTATAGTGGAGACAGGTTCACCCCTCCACTTT
d_gene: NA; v_gene: TRBV9; abundance: NA; j_gene: TRBJ2-1; CDR3aa: CASSASGAALYNEQFF; CDR3nt: TGTGCCAGCAGCGCCTCAGGGGCTGCCCTCTACAATGAGCAGTTCTTC
d_gene: TRBD1; v_gene: TRBV5-1; abundance: NA; j_gene: TRBJ1-2; CDR3aa: CASSLAVGGPWGYTF; CDR3nt: TGCGCCAGCAGCTTGGCTGTAGGGGGCCCTTGGGGCTACACCTTC
d_gene: NA; v_gene: TRBV30; abundance: few; j_gene: TRBJ2-6; CDR3aa: CAWSVRGGRARSGANVLTF; CDR3nt: TGTGCCTGGAGTGTACGTGGTGGCAGGGCCCGCTCTGGGGCCAACGTCCTGACTTTC
d_gene: TRBD2; v_gene: TRBV7-2; abundance: NA; j_gene: TRBJ2-1; CDR3aa: CASSLVWGTTNNEQFF; CDR3nt: TGTGCCAGCAGCTTAGTATGGGGGACTACCAACAATGAGCAGTTCTTC
d_gene: TRBD2; v_gene: TRBV6-4; abundance: NA; j_gene: TRBJ2-3; CDR3aa: CASSGASGGTDTQYF; CDR3nt: TGTGCCAGCAGTGGCGCTAGCGGGGGGACAGATACGCAGTATTTT
d_gene: NA; v_gene: TRBV11-2; abundance: NA; j_gene: TRBJ1-2; CDR3aa: CASSLLRGNGYTF; CDR3nt: TGTGCCAGCAGCCTCCTCCGAGGGAATGGCTACACCTTC
d_gene: NA; v_gene: TRBV6-5; abundance: few; j_gene: TRBJ1-2; CDR3aa: CASRPTVNYGYTF; CDR3nt: TGTGCCAGCAGGCCTACAGTTAACTATGGCTACACCTTC
d_gene: NA; v_gene: TRBV25-1; abundance: few; j_gene: TRBJ1-2; CDR3aa: CASRLLSGGYTF; CDR3nt: TGTGCCAGCAGACTGTTAAGCGGTGGCTACACCTTC
d_gene: NA; v_gene: TRBV5-4; abundance: NA; j_gene: TRBJ2-3; CDR3aa: CASSPPRSGGTDTQYF; CDR3nt: TGTGCCAGCAGCCCGCCAAGGAGCGGAGGCACAGATACGCAGTATTTT
d_gene: NA; v_gene: TRBV9; abundance: few; j_gene: TRBJ1-1; CDR3aa: CASSVGPGNTEAFF; CDR3nt: TGTGCCAGCAGCGTAGGTCCGGGGAACACTGAAGCTTTCTTT
d_gene: TRBD1; v_gene: TRBV2; abundance: NA; j_gene: TRBJ2-1; CDR3aa: CASRATGGPYNEQFF; CDR3nt: TGTGCCAGCAGGGCTACAGGGGGCCCCTACAATGAGCAGTTCTTC
d_gene: NA; v_gene: TRBV12-5; abundance: NA; j_gene: TRBJ2-1; CDR3aa: CASGLGTGSYNEQFF; CDR3nt: TGTGCTAGTGGTTTGGGCACCGGCTCCTACAATGAGCAGTTCTTC
d_gene: NA; v_gene: TRBV7-9; abundance: NA; j_gene: TRBJ1-1; CDR3aa: CASSLVSMNTEAFF; CDR3nt: TGTGCCAGCAGCTTAGTTTCCATGAACACTGAAGCTTTCTTT
d_gene: NA; v_gene: TRBV30; abundance: NA; j_gene: TRBJ1-5; CDR3aa: CAWSGTANQPQHF; CDR3nt: TGTGCCTGGAGTGGGACAGCCAACCAGCCCCAGCATTTT
d_gene: NA; v_gene: TRBV7-3; abundance: NA; j_gene: TRBJ2-2; CDR3aa: CASSLGGTDTGELFF; CDR3nt: TGTGCCAGCAGCTTAGGGGGGACGGACACCGGGGAGCTGTTTTTT
d_gene: NA; v_gene: TRBV4-3; abundance: NA; j_gene: TRBJ2-4; CDR3aa: CASSQDSTKENIQYF; CDR3nt: TGCGCCAGCAGCCAAGATTCCACTAAGGAAAACATTCAGTACTTC
d_gene: TRBD1; v_gene: TRBV5-1; abundance: NA; j_gene: TRBJ1-1; CDR3aa: CASRRAGTGLTEAFF; CDR3nt: TGCGCCAGCAGACGTGCCGGGACAGGGTTGACTGAAGCTTTCTTT
d_gene: NA; v_gene: TRBV7-9; abundance: NA; j_gene: TRBJ1-2; CDR3aa: CASSPSAGFYGYTF; CDR3nt: TGTGCCAGCAGCCCCTCGGCAGGGTTCTATGGCTACACCTTC